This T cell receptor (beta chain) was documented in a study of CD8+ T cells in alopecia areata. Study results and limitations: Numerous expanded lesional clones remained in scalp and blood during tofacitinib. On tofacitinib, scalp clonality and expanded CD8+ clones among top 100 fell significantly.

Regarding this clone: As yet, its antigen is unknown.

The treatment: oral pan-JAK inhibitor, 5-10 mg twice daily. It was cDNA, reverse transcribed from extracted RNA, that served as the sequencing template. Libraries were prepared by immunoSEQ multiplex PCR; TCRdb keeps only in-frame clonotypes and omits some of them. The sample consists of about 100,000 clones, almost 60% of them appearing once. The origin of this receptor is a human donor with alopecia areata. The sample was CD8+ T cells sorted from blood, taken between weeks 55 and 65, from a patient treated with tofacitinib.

The CDR3 loop reads CASSDRGNTGELFF. The CDR3 coding sequence is TGTGCTAGTAGCGACAGGGGGAACACCGGGGAGCTGTTTTTT. The J gene is TRBJ2-2, the V gene TRBV12-5; TRBD1 agrees at 8 bases. CDR1 is LGHNT, CDR2 FRNRAP, per germline. V dropped 8 bases and J dropped 1; count of bases not matched to a gene: 3. CDR3 length: 14 amino acids.